This T cell receptor beta chain was recorded in a study of identical twins. This clonotype has a count of ten or more. CDR3 length equals 11 residues. Looked up from germline, CDR1 is DFQATT and CDR2 is SNEGSKA (reference sequence). TCRdb reanalysed the 5' RACE reads using MiXCR and keeps one entry per CDR3 protein. This sample has around 670,000 distinct CDR3 sequences, with over 5% found just once. Sequencing used naive T cells sorted from blood. The rearrangement uses TRBV20-1 and TRBJ2-1; TRBD2 might be the D (6 bases). The receptor's source is a man aged 18 to 35 in good health. CDR3 sequence reads: CGGSGSNEQFF. CDR3 nucleotide sequence: TGCGGGGGGAGTGGGAGCAATGAGCAGTTCTTC.